Included here is one T cell receptor beta chain sequence, with context. Its antigen is unknown. These data come from a study of cytomegalovirus exposure and HLA in healthy donors. Study information: An early data release held around 80 million unique TCRs from HLA-typed donors. Genotyping showed approximately 81% of roughly 400 donors falling in the Caucasian-associated ancestry cluster. Whole-study results and caveats: Some V segments, TRBV6-2 and TRBV6-3 among them, were indistinguishable and were therefore excluded.

The PCR used 60 Vbeta and 13 Jbeta primers. Here immunoSEQ multiplex PCR was the method, and the copy in TCRdb shows in-frame clones only, minus some. The repertoire holds approximately 180,000 clones, with about 79% as singletons. In germline, CDR1 is SNHLY, CDR2 FYNNEI. Trimming removed 5 bases from V and 5 bases from J; junction bases left unmatched: 7. The CDR3 sequence is 16 residues long. The receptor comes from a man aged 35 to 55 in good health and CMV-seropositive. J is TRBJ2-2 and V is TRBV2, with 11 positions matching TRBD2. Sequenced input: PBMCs. The CDR3 nucleotides are TGTGCCAGCAGTCTTAGCGGGAGGGCTGGGACCGGGGAGCTGTTTTTT. Protein sequence: CASSLSGRAGTGELFF.